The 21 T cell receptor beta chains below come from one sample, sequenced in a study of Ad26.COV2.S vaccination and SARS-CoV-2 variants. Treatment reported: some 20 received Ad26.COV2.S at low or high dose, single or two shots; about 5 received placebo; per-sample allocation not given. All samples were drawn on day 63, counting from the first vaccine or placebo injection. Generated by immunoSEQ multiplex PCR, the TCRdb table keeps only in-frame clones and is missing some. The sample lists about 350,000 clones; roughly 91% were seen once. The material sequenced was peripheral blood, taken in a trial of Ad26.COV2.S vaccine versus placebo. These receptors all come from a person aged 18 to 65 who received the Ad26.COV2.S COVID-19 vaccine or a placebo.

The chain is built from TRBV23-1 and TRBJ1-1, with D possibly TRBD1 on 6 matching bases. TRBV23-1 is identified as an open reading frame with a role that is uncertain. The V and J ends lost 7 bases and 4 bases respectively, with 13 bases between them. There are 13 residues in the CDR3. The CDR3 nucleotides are TGCGCCAGCAAGGGGGTTGGCGGCACTGAAGCTTTCTTT. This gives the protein CASKGVGGTEAFF.

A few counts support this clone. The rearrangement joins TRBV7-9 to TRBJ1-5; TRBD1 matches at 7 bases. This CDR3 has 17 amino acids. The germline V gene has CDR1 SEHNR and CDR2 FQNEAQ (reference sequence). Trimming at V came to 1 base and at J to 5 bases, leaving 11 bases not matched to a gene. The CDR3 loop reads CASSLEGGGGFDQPQHF. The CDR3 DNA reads TGTGCCAGCAGCTTAGAAGGGGGCGGAGGTTTCGATCAGCCCCAGCATTTT. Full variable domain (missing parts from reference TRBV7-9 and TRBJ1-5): DTGVSQNPRHKITKRGQNVTFRCDPISEHNRLYWYRQTLGQGPEFLTYFQNEAQLEKSRLLSDRFSAERPKGSFSTLEIQRTEQGDSAMYLCASSLEGGGGFDQPQHFGDGTRLSIL.

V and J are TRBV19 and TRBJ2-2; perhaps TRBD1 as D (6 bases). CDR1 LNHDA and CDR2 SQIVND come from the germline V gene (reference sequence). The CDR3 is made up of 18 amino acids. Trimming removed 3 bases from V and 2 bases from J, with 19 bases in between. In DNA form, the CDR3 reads TGTGCCAGTAGTATGGGTCTCAGGGGTGGGCGAAACACCGGGGAGCTGTTTTTT. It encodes CASSMGLRGGRNTGELFF. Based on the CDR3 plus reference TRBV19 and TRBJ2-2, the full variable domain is DGGITQSPKYLFRKEGQNVTLSCEQNLNHDAMYWYRQDPGQGLRLIYYSQIVNDFQKGDIAEGYSVSREKKESFPLTVTSAQKNPTAFYLCASSMGLRGGRNTGELFFGEGSRLTVL.

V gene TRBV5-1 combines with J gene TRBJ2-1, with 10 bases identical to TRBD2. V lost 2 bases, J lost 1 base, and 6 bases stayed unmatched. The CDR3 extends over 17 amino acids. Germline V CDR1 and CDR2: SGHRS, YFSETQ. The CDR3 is CASSFDLAGESYNEQFF. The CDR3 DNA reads TGCGCCAGCAGCTTTGATCTAGCGGGAGAATCCTACAATGAGCAGTTCTTC.

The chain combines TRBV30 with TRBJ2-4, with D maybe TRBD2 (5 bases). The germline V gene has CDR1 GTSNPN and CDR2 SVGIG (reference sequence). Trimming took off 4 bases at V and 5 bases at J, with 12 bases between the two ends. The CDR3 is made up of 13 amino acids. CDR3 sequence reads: CAWTHPLENIQYF. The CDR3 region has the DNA TGTGCCTGGACCCACCCACTAGAAAACATTCAGTACTTC.

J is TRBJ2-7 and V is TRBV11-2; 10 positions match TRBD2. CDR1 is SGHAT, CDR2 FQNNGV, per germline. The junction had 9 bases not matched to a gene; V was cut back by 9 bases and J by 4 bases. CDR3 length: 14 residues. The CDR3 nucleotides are TGTGCCAGTGGGAGGGCTAGCGGGAGTTACGAGCAGTACTTC. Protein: CASGRASGSYEQYF.

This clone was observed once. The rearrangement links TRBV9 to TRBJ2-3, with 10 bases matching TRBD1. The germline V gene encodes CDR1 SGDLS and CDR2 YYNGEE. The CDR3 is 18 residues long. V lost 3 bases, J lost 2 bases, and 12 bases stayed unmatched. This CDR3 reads CASSARTGGGTLTDTQYF. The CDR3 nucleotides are TGTGCCAGCAGCGCCAGGACAGGGGGAGGCACACTCACAGATACGCAGTATTTT.

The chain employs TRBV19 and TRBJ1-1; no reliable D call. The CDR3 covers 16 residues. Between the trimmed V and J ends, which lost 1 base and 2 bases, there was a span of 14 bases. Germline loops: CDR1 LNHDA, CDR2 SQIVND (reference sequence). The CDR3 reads CASSIVSRLLNTEAFF. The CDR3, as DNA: TGTGCCAGTAGTATAGTATCTAGGCTACTTAACACTGAAGCTTTCTTT.

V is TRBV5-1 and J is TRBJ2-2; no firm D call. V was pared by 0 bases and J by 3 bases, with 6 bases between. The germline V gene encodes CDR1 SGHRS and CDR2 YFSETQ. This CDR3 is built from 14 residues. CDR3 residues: CASSLATHTGELFF. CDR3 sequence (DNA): TGCGCCAGCAGCTTGGCAACGCACACCGGGGAGCTGTTTTTT.

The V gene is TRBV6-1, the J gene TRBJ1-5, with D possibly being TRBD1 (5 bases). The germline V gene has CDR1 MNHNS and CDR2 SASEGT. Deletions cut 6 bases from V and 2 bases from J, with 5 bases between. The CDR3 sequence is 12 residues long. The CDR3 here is CASRGGNQPQHF. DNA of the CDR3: TGTGCCAGCAGGGGGGGCAATCAGCCCCAGCATTTT.

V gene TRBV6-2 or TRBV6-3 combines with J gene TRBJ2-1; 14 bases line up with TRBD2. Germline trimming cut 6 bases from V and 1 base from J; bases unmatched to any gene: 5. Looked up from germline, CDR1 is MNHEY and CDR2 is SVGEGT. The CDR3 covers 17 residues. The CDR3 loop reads CASSRTSGGSSYNEQFF. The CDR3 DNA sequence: TGTGCCAGCAGCCGGACTAGCGGGGGGTCTTCCTACAATGAGCAGTTCTTC.

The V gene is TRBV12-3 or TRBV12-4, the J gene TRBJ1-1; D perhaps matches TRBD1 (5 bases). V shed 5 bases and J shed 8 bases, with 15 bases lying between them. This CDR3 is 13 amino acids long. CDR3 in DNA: TGTGCCAGCAGTGAGGCAGGGTTCTCCGAAGCTTTCTTT. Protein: CASSEAGFSEAFF.

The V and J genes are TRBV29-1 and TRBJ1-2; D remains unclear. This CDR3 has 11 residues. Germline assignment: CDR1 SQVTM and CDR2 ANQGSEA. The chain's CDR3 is CCGGFDYGYTF. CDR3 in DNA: TGCTGTGGAGGGTTTGACTATGGCTACACCTTC.

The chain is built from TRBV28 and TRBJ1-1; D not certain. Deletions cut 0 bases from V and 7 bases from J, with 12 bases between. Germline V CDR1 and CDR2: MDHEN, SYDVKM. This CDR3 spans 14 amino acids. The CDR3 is CASSLWGSDNEAFF. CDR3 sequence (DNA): TGTGCCAGCAGTTTATGGGGTTCCGATAATGAAGCTTTCTTT.

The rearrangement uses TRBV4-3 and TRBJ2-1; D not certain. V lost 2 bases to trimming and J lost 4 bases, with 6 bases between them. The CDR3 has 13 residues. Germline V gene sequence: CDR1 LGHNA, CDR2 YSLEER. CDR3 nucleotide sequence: TGCGCCAGCAGCCAAACCAAGTACAATGAGCAGTTCTTC. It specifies CASSQTKYNEQFF.

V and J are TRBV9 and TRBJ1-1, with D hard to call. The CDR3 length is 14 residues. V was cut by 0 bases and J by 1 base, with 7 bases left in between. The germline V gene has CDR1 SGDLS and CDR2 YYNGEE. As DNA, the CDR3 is TGTGCCAGCAGCGTAGTCCCAGGGAACACTGAAGCTTTCTTT. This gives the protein CASSVVPGNTEAFF.

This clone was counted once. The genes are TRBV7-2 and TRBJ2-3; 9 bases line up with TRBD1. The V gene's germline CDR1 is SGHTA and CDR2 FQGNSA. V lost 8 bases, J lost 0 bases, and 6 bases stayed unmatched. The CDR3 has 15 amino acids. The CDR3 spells CASGIGQGSTDTQYF. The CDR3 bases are TGTGCCAGCGGCATTGGACAGGGGAGCACAGATACGCAGTATTTT.

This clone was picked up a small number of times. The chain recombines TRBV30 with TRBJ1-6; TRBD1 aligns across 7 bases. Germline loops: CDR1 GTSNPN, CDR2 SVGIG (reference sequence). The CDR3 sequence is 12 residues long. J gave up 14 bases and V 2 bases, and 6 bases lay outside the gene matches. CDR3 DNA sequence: TGTGCCTGGAGTTTACAGGGGTCGACCCTCCACTTT. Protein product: CAWSLQGSTLHF.

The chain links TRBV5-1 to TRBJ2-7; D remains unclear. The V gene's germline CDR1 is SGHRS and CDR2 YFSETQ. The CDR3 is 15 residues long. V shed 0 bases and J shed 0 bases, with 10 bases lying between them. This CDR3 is CASSLGRVYSYEQYF. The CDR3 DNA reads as TGCGCCAGCAGCTTGGGACGGGTTTACTCCTACGAGCAGTACTTC.

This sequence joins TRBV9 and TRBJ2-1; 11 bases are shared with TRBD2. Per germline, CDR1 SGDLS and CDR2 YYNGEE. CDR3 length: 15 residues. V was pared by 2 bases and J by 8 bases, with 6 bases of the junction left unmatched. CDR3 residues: CASSVSGGAGYEQFF. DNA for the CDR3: TGTGCCAGCAGCGTTAGCGGGGGGGCCGGCTATGAGCAGTTCTTC.

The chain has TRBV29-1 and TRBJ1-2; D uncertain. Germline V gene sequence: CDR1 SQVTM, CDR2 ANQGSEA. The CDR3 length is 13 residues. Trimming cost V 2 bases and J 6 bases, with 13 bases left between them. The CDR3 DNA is TGCAGCGTTGAACTGGGCCCCGCCCATGGCTACACCTTC. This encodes CSVELGPAHGYTF.